This T cell receptor beta chain was identified during a study of siplizumab effects on memory and regulatory T cells. Comment on this clone: Its antigen is undetermined.

Assays were performed on roughly 96,000 TCR templates per sample. The repertoire was sequenced with immunoSEQ multiplex PCR; TCRdb's copy has only in-frame clones and lacks some. The sample holds 87,000 or so clones, 94% seen once. Points from the study as a whole: Roughly 80-96% of proliferating CD4+ or CD8+ clones lacked an assignable naive or memory phenotype. Proliferating siplizumab-culture Treg suppressive function went unconfirmed. Greater diversity than memory cells seemed evident in naive T cells, which also appeared to be major alloresponse contributors.

The CDR3 contains 12 residues. J gave up 6 bases and V 4 bases, and 5 bases lay outside the gene matches. Per the germline V gene, CDR1 is GTSNPN and CDR2 is SVGIG (reference sequence). The TCR was taken from a human donor in good health. Material for sequencing was non-Treg CD4+ T cells sorted from blood. The chain links TRBV30 to TRBJ1-2; 7 bases map to TRBD1. The CDR3 DNA sequence: TGTGCCTGGATGACCGGGACAGATGGCTACACCTTC. Its protein product is CAWMTGTDGYTF. Based on the CDR3 plus reference TRBV30 and TRBJ1-2, the full variable domain is SQTIHQWPATLVQPVGSPLSLECTVEGTSNPNLYWYRQAAGRGLQLLFYSVGIGQISSEVPQNLSASRPQDRQFILSSKKLLLSDSGFYLCAWMTGTDGYTFGSGTRLTVV.